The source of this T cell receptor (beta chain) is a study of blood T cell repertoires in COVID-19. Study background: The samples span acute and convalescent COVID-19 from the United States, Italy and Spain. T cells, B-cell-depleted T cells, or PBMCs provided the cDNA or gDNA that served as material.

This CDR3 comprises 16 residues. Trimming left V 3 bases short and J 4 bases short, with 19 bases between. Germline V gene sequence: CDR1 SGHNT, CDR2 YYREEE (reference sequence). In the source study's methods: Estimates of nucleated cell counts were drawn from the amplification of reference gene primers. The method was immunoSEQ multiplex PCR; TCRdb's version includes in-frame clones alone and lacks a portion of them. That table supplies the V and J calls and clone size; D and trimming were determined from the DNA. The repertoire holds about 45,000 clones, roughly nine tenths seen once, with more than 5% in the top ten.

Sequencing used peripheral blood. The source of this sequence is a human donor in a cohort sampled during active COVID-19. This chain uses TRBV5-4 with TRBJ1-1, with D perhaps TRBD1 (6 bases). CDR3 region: CASSSTSGTPGTEAFF. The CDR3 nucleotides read TGTGCCAGCAGCTCTACATCCGGGACACCAGGCACTGAAGCTTTCTTT. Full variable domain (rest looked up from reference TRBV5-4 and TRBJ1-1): ETGVTQSPTHLIKTRGQQVTLRCSSQSGHNTVSWYQQALGQGPQFIFQYYREEENGRGNFPPRFSGLQFPNYSSELNVNALELDDSALYLCASSSTSGTPGTEAFFGQGTRLTVV.